The next 22 T cell receptor beta chains were all read from a single sample in a study of T-cell reconstitution after alpha-beta-depleted transplantation in children. Preparation of the TCRbeta library was carried out with unique molecular identifiers. TCRdb re-analysed the PCR reads in MiXCR, keeping a single row per CDR3 protein. The table lists 300,000 or so distinct CDR3 sequences, roughly 9.5% of them singletons. The starting material was PBMCs from the stem cell graft donor, obtained from the stem cell graft. The receptor source for this set is a human donor who donated a stem cell graft to a child with SCID.

The chain carries TRBV5-1 and TRBJ2-1; no clear D gene. The ends were cut back, 0 bases at V and 0 bases at J, with 10 bases in the middle. The germline gives CDR1 SGHRS, CDR2 YFSETQ. This CDR3 has 16 amino acids. Here the CDR3 reads CASSLGIGSSYNEQFF. The CDR3 nucleotides are TGCGCCAGCAGCTTGGGTATTGGAAGCTCCTACAATGAGCAGTTCTTC. Full variable domain (remainder filled in from reference TRBV5-1 and TRBJ2-1): KAGVTQTPRYLIKTRGQQVTLSCSPISGHRSVSWYQQTPGQGLQFLFEYFSETQRNKGNFPGRFSGRQFSNSRSEMNVSTLELGDSALYLCASSLGIGSSYNEQFFGPGTRLTVL.

This clonotype was observed a handful of times. The rearrangement links TRBV5-1 to TRBJ2-1, with D perhaps given as TRBD1 or TRBD2 (5 bases each). The CDR3 covers 14 residues. With 3 bases removed from V and 9 bases from J, the gap between germline ends came to 16 bases. From germline, CDR1 is SGHRS and CDR2 YFSETQ. CDR3 DNA: TGCGCCAGCAGCTGGGATCAGGGCGGAGGTGAGCAGTTCTTC. Translated: CASSWDQGGGEQFF.

This clonotype occurred a few times. This chain links TRBV7-3 with TRBJ2-5; 9 positions match TRBD2. CDR3 size: 15 residues. The J segment lost 4 bases and the V segment lost 2 bases, leaving 5 bases of the junction unmatched. Germline CDR1 reads SGHTA; CDR2 reads FQGTGA. Here the CDR3 reads CASSLLAGERETQYF. As DNA, the CDR3 is TGTGCCAGCAGCTTATTAGCGGGGGAGAGAGAGACCCAGTACTTC.

V is TRBV12-3 or TRBV12-4 and J is TRBJ1-1; a possible D gene is TRBD1 (5 bases). The CDR3 extends over 14 amino acids. V shed 7 bases and J shed 5 bases, with 17 bases lying between them. This chain's CDR3 is CASILGSDSTEAFF. DNA of the CDR3: TGTGCCAGCATCTTGGGTAGCGACAGTACTGAAGCTTTCTTT.

This clonotype was seen more than once but under ten times. The chain recombines TRBV5-1 with TRBJ2-3; D is ambiguous. With 0 bases removed from V and 6 bases from J, the gap between germline ends came to 11 bases. The CDR3 is 14 amino acids. The germline V gene has CDR1 SGHRS and CDR2 YFSETQ. Here the CDR3 reads CASSLAAPTDTQYF. The CDR3 region has the DNA TGCGCCAGCAGCTTGGCGGCCCCAACGGATACGCAGTATTTT.

The V gene is TRBV7-9, the J gene TRBJ1-5; D remains unclear. The CDR3 totals 12 residues. Germline assignment: CDR1 SEHNR and CDR2 FQNEAQ (reference sequence). V lost 5 bases and J 7 bases, leaving 9 bases between the germline ends. The DNA of the CDR3 is TGTGCCAGCAGCGTCGTAGAACAGCCCCAGCATTTT. It encodes CASSVVEQPQHF.

This rearrangement joins TRBV7-2 to TRBJ2-7; 7 nucleotides align to TRBD2. J was trimmed by 7 bases and V by 4 bases; bases with no gene match: 7. Germline CDR1 and CDR2: SGHTA and FQGNSA. The CDR3 is made up of 13 amino acids. This CDR3 is CASSSGGFGEQYF. CDR3 DNA: TGTGCCAGCAGCTCCGGGGGGTTTGGGGAGCAGTACTTC.

V is TRBV9 and J is TRBJ1-2; D remains unclear. V was shortened by 3 bases and J by 10 bases, with 16 bases between the two germline ends. Germline CDR1 and CDR2: SGDLS and YYNGEE. This CDR3 is 13 amino acids long. Here the CDR3 reads CASSALGLPLYTF. CDR3 DNA: TGTGCCAGCAGCGCTTTGGGTCTCCCCCTCTACACCTTC.

CDR3 nucleotide sequence: TGCGCCAGCAGCTTATACCAAGCGACTGGAAACACCATATATTTT. Its translation: CASSLYQATGNTIYF. The chain joins TRBV5-1 to TRBJ1-3; the D is unclear. V was trimmed by 2 bases and J by 2 bases, leaving 11 bases between them. The CDR3 totals 15 residues. Germline V gives CDR1 SGHRS, CDR2 YFSETQ.

The chain is built from TRBV25-1 and TRBJ2-5; D is tentatively TRBD1 or TRBD2 (5 bases each). There are 15 residues in the CDR3. Germline CDR1 MGHDK, CDR2 SYGVNS. The V gene lost 6 bases and the J gene lost 4 bases, with 18 bases spanning the gap. The CDR3 DNA reads as TGTGCCAGCAGCCTTCAGACGGGACCGGGAGAGACCCAGTACTTC. This codes for CASSLQTGPGETQYF.

This clonotype was found a few times. This sequence joins TRBV27 and TRBJ2-4; D may be TRBD1 (6 bases). The CDR3 runs to 15 residues. V dropped 6 bases and J dropped 6 bases, with 18 bases sitting between them. Germline V lookup: CDR1 MNHEY, CDR2 SMNVEV (reference sequence). CDR3 sequence: CASSRGPGTTNIQYF. The CDR3 DNA sequence: TGTGCCAGCAGCCGAGGGCCCGGGACAACAAACATTCAGTACTTC.

The gene calls are TRBV5-1 and TRBJ2-7; TRBD1 might be the D (5 bases). The CDR3 extends over 12 amino acids. The V end was cut by 5 bases, the J end by 4 bases, with 10 bases between. Looked up from germline, CDR1 is SGHRS and CDR2 is YFSETQ. The CDR3: CASRGQGYEQYF. The CDR3 DNA is TGCGCCAGCAGAGGCCAGGGTTACGAGCAGTACTTC.

The chain joins TRBV5-1 to TRBJ2-2, with D tentatively TRBD2 (6 bases). This CDR3 is 14 amino acids long. Germline V lookup: CDR1 SGHRS, CDR2 YFSETQ. V was shortened by 7 bases and J by 1 base, with 11 bases between the two germline ends. CDR3 region: CASCSGLNTGELFF. The CDR3 nucleotides read TGCGCCAGCTGTAGCGGCTTGAACACCGGGGAGCTGTTTTTT. Drawing the rest from reference TRBV5-1 and TRBJ2-2, the complete variable domain is KAGVTQTPRYLIKTRGQQVTLSCSPISGHRSVSWYQQTPGQGLQFLFEYFSETQRNKGNFPGRFSGRQFSNSRSEMNVSTLELGDSALYLCASCSGLNTGELFFGEGSRLTVL.

The chain employs TRBV20-1 and TRBJ2-4; tentative D call: TRBD2 (5 bases). Trimming stripped 0 bases from V and 8 bases from J, with 14 bases between. The CDR3 is 14 amino acids. Germline loops: CDR1 DFQATT, CDR2 SNEGSKA (reference sequence). For the CDR3, the DNA is TGCAGTGCTAGAGAATCGAGGGTTGGGGACATTCAGTACTTC. It yields the protein CSARESRVGDIQYF.

This clonotype was observed a handful of times. The genes are TRBV7-3 and TRBJ2-3, with D perhaps assigned TRBD1 or TRBD2 (6 bases each). The length of the CDR3 is 14 residues. V shed 5 bases and J shed 5 bases, with 14 bases lying between them. Looked up from germline, CDR1 is SGHTA and CDR2 is FQGTGA. The CDR3 region is CASSPRGRGDTQYF. Written as DNA, the CDR3 is TGTGCCAGCAGCCCCCGGGGGCGCGGAGATACGCAGTATTTT.

This clonotype was detected only a few times. This chain joins TRBV10-2 and TRBJ2-2; TRBD2 matches 8 bases. This CDR3 contains 18 residues. J gave up 6 bases and V 7 bases, and 19 bases lay outside the gene matches. Germline V gene data show CDR1 as WSHSY and CDR2 as SAAADI. CDR3 protein: CASTPGLVSHRSPGELFF. CDR3 nucleotides: TGCGCCAGCACTCCGGGACTAGTGTCACACCGAAGTCCCGGGGAGCTGTTTTTT.

The V gene is TRBV29-1, the J gene TRBJ2-7, with D maybe TRBD1 (5 bases). The CDR3 extends over 13 amino acids. The V end was cut by 2 bases, the J end by 1 base, with 9 bases between. Germline CDR1 and CDR2: SQVTM and ANQGSEA. DNA of the CDR3: TGCAGCGTTGAAATGGACAATTCCTACGAGCAGTACTTC. Protein sequence: CSVEMDNSYEQYF.

The J gene is TRBJ2-5, the V gene TRBV20-1; 8 bases align to TRBD2. The germline V gene has CDR1 DFQATT and CDR2 SNEGSKA (reference sequence). The CDR3 extends over 14 amino acids. V lost 3 bases, J lost 3 bases, and 6 bases stayed unmatched. For the CDR3, the DNA is TGCAGTGCTAGTTGGGGGACTAGGGAAGAGACCCAGTACTTC. This gives the protein CSASWGTREETQYF.

The chain is built from TRBV10-3 and TRBJ1-4, with 7 bases matching TRBD1. The CDR3 is 12 amino acids. Trimming took 8 bases from V and 8 from J; bases not matched to a gene: 5. Looked up from germline, CDR1 is ENHRY and CDR2 is SYGVKD. CDR3 protein: CAIGDSFEKLFF. CDR3 sequence (DNA): TGTGCCATCGGGGACAGTTTCGAAAAACTGTTTTTT.

This chain uses TRBV3-1 with TRBJ1-1; D gene uncertain. V dropped 0 bases and J dropped 0 bases, with 14 bases sitting between them. Germline V gene lookup returns CDR1 LGHDT and CDR2 YNNKEL (reference sequence). This CDR3 is 17 amino acids long. Here the CDR3 reads CASSQDWRVGLNTEAFF. For the CDR3, the DNA is TGTGCCAGCAGCCAAGATTGGCGGGTTGGATTGAACACTGAAGCTTTCTTT.

This clonotype was picked up a small number of times. CDR3 in amino acids: CASNVRDRGNTGELFF. DNA for the CDR3: TGTGCCAGCAACGTGCGGGACAGGGGAAACACCGGGGAGCTGTTTTTT. This rearrangement joins TRBV12-3 or TRBV12-4 to TRBJ2-2; 10 bases agree with TRBD1. CDR3 length equals 16 residues. Trimming took 7 bases from V and 2 from J; bases not matched to a gene: 7.

This clonotype turned up a few times. The chain employs TRBV3-1 and TRBJ1-2, with D possibly TRBD1 on 5 matching bases. The CDR3 has 13 residues. V was shortened by 1 base and J by 6 bases, with 9 bases between the two germline ends. CDR1 is LGHDT, CDR2 YNNKEL, per germline (reference sequence). The CDR3 is CASSQAGFHGYTF. CDR3 nucleotides: TGTGCCAGCAGCCAAGCAGGGTTTCATGGCTACACCTTC.